The clone carrying this T cell receptor (beta chain) has only a few counts. This specimen comes from a study of T cell repertoires in cytomegalovirus infection. At the level of the study: CMV infection together with matching HLA type was indicated by public TCR beta signatures.

V lost 6 bases, J lost 3 bases, and 9 bases lay in between. Germline-derived CDR1 and CDR2 are MNHNY and SVGAGI (reference sequence). The CDR3 is 13 residues long. MiXCR, applied by TCRdb to the reads, yields one record per CDR3 protein. The profile shows fewer than 550,000 distinct CDR3 sequences, 16% of them singletons. This receptor was obtained from a human donor in good health (CMV status not recorded). Some clones in this sample may be carry-over from other donors' samples. The gene calls are TRBV6-6 and TRBJ1-5, with D tentatively TRBD1 (5 bases). Specimen: CD8+ T cells from PBMCs. The CDR3 protein is CASSWDYNQPQHF. The CDR3 DNA reads TGTGCCAGCAGCTGGGACTACAATCAGCCCCAGCATTTT.